This T cell receptor (beta chain) was recovered during a study of naive and memory T cell subsets. The CDR3 has 18 amino acids. The V gene end was trimmed by 4 bases and the J gene end by 0 bases; junction bases not matched to a gene: 7. Germline V lookup: CDR1 MNHEY, CDR2 SMNVEV (reference sequence). Sequential positive selection took CD4 T cells first, then CD8 T cells. Two oligonucleotides, mixed equimolar, formed the beta constant-region primer covering TRBC1 and TRBC2. Ligated cDNA was amplified by four rounds of PCR with nested alpha and beta constant-region primers and SP2. TCRdb fed the UMI-ligation and nested PCR reads into MiXCR, producing one record per CDR3 protein. The sample records about 150,000 distinct CDR3 sequences, more than 15% being singletons. In this sample, this clonotype turned up a few times. The antigen remains undetermined. The study's findings and limits: Expression changes during T cell differentiation may affect RNA-based TCR counts. Especially in CD8 cells, naive repertoires contained a few larger clonotypes, possibly CD45RA-re-expressing memory cells.

The sample consisted of naive CD4+ T cells from blood. This TCR was recovered from a human donor in good health. This rearrangement joins TRBV27 to TRBJ2-2, with 11 bases fitting TRBD2. CDR3 sequence (DNA): TGTGCCAGCAGTTCCCTTAGCGGGAGGGCCGCGAACACCGGGGAGCTGTTTTTT. Protein: CASSSLSGRAANTGELFF.